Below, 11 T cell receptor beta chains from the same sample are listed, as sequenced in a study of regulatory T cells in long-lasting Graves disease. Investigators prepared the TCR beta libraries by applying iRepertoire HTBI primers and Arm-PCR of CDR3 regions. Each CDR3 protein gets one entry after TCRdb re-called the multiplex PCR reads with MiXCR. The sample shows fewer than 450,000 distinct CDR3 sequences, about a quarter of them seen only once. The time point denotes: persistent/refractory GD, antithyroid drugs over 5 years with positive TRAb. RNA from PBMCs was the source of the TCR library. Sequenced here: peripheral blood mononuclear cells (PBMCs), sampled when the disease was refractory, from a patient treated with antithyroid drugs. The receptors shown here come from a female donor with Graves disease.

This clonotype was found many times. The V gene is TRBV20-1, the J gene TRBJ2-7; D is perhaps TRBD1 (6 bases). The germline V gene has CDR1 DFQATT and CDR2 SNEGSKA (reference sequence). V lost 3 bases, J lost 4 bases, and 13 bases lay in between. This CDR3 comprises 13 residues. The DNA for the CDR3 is TGCAGTGCTAGCGAGGGGGACGTGTACGAGCAGTACTTC. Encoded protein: CSASEGDVYEQYF.

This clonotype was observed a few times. The CDR3 is CASSNNLAGEQETQYF. The CDR3 DNA reads as TGTGCCAGCAGCAATAACCTAGCGGGAGAGCAAGAGACCCAGTACTTC. The chain carries TRBV5-6 and TRBJ2-5, with 10 bases fitting TRBD2. CDR1 and CDR2 from the germline V gene are SGHDT and YYEEEE. The J segment lost 2 bases and the V segment lost 4 bases, leaving 8 bases of the junction unmatched. The CDR3 covers 16 residues.

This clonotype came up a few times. This chain's CDR3 is CASSSGLGGNQPQHF. DNA of the CDR3: TGTGCCAGCTCGTCAGGGTTGGGTGGGAATCAGCCCCAGCATTTT. This chain joins TRBV18 and TRBJ1-5; D is possibly TRBD1 (5 bases). The CDR3 has 15 residues. V was shortened by 6 bases and J by 4 bases, with 16 bases between the two germline ends. Per the germline V gene, CDR1 is KGHSH and CDR2 is LQKENI. The full variable domain, in which reference TRBV18 and TRBJ1-5 provide the parts outside the CDR3, is NAGVMQNPRHLVRRRGQEARLRCSPMKGHSHVYWYRQLPEEGLKFMVYLQKENIIDESGMPKERFSAEFPKEGPSILRIQQVVRGDSAAYFCASSSGLGGNQPQHFGDGTRLSIL.

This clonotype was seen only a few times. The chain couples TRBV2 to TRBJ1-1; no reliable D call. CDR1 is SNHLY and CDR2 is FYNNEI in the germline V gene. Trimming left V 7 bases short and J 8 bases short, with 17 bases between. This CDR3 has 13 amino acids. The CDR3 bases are TGTGCCAGCAAGGGCGAAGGGAGTGGCGAAGCTTTCTTT. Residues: CASKGEGSGEAFF.

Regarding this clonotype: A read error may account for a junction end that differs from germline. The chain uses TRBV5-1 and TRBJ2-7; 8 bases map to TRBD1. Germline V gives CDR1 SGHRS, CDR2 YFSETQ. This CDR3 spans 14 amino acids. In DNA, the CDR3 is TGCGCCAGCGGCTTCGAACAGGGGGTCTACGAGCAGTACTTC. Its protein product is CASGFEQGVYEQYF.

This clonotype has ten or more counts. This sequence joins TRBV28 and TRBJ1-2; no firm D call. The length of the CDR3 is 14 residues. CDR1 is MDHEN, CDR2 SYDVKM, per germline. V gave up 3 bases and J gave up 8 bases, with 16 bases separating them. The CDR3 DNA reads TGTGCCAGCAGTTTGAAACTCACGGGTATCGGCTACACCTTC. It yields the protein CASSLKLTGIGYTF.

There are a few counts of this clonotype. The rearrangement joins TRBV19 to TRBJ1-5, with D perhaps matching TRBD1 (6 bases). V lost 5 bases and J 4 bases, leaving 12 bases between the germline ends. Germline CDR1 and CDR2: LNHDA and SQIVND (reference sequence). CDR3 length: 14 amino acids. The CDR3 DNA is TGTGCCAGTAGTTCCCCGACAGGAAATCAGCCCCAGCATTTT. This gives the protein CASSSPTGNQPQHF.

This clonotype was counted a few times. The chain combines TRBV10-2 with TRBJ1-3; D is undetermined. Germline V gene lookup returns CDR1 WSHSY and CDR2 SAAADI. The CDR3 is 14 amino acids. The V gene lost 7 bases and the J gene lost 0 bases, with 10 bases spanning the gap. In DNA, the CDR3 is TGCGCCAGCACCGATGTGAGCTCTGGAAACACCATATATTTT. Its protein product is CASTDVSSGNTIYF.

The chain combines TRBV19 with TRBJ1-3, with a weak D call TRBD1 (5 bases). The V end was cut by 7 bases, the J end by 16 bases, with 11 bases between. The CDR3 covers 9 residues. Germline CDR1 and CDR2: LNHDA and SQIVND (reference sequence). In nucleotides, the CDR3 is TGTGCCAGTACTTTCAGGGAGTATTTT. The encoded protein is CASTFREYF.

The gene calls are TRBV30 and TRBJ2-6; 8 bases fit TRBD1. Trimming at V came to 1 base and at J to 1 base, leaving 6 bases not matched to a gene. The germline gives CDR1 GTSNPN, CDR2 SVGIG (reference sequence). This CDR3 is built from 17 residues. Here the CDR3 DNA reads TGTGCCTGGAGTGGGGCAGGGGGCAAGTCTGGGGCCAACGTCCTGACTTTC. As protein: CAWSGAGGKSGANVLTF.

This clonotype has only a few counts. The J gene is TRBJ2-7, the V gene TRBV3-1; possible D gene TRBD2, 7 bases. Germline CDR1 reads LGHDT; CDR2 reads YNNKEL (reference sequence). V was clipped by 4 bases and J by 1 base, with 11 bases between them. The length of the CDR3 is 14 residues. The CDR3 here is CASSLRGASYEQYF. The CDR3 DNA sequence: TGTGCCAGCAGCCTCCGGGGGGCGTCCTACGAGCAGTACTTC.